Listed below are T cell receptor beta chains from one sample, sequenced in a study of T cells in Graves' hyperthyroidism and ophthalmopathy. TCRdb fed the multiplex PCR reads into MiXCR, producing one record per CDR3 protein. The sample consists of hundreds of thousands of distinct CDR3 sequences, under 20% of them appearing once. Sequencing used blood. Receptors were obtained from a woman younger than 30 with Graves' ophthalmopathy. Both conserved end residues are part of each CDR3. Fields, in order: CDR3 DNA, CDR3 protein, clone size, D gene, J gene, V gene. A D gene is named only where the DNA matches it firmly. A row's size may be missing; if present it is once, few, many or a size class.

cdr3_nt: TGTGCCTGGAGCCCCTCAGGGGGCGTCGCTGAAGCTTTCTTT; cdr3_aa: CAWSPSGGVAEAFF; clone_size: many; d_call: TRBD1; j_call: TRBJ1-1; v_call: TRBV30
cdr3_nt: TGTGCCAGCAGTGACTATCCCACAGATACGCAGTATTTT; cdr3_aa: CASSDYPTDTQYF; clone_size: -; d_call: -; j_call: TRBJ2-3; v_call: TRBV6-1
cdr3_nt: TGCAGTGCTAGCGACAGGAACTATGGCTACACCTTC; cdr3_aa: CSASDRNYGYTF; clone_size: -; d_call: -; j_call: TRBJ1-2; v_call: TRBV20-1
cdr3_nt: TGCGCCAGCAGCTTGTGGCTAGCGGAAGAGACCCAGTACTTC; cdr3_aa: CASSLWLAEETQYF; clone_size: -; d_call: TRBD2; j_call: TRBJ2-5; v_call: TRBV5-1
cdr3_nt: TGTGCCAGCAGCCCAGGGGGGGGACAGAACACCGGGGAGCTGTTTTTT; cdr3_aa: CASSPGGGQNTGELFF; clone_size: many; d_call: -; j_call: TRBJ2-2; v_call: TRBV11-3
cdr3_nt: TGCAGTGCTAGTCACGGACACACTGAAGCTTTCTTT; cdr3_aa: CSASHGHTEAFF; clone_size: many; d_call: -; j_call: TRBJ1-1; v_call: TRBV20-1
cdr3_nt: TGTGCCAGCAGCTTAGATGGGGGTTACTGGCAAAGCTCCTACGAGCAGTACTTC; cdr3_aa: CASSLDGGYWQSSYEQYF; clone_size: many; d_call: -; j_call: TRBJ2-7; v_call: TRBV11-2
cdr3_nt: TGTGCCAGCTACCGCAGGCGCACAGATACGCAGTATTTT; cdr3_aa: CASYRRRTDTQYF; clone_size: many; d_call: -; j_call: TRBJ2-3; v_call: TRBV28
cdr3_nt: TGTGCCAGCAGTACTCTTCGAACAGGGCCTAATGAAAAACTGTTTTTT; cdr3_aa: CASSTLRTGPNEKLFF; clone_size: many; d_call: -; j_call: TRBJ1-4; v_call: TRBV27
cdr3_nt: TGCAGCGTTGCGGATAACACTGAAGCTTTCTTT; cdr3_aa: CSVADNTEAFF; clone_size: many; d_call: -; j_call: TRBJ1-1; v_call: TRBV29-1
cdr3_nt: TGTGCCAGCAGACAGAGGGGGAAAACTGAAGCTTTCTTT; cdr3_aa: CASRQRGKTEAFF; clone_size: many; d_call: -; j_call: TRBJ1-1; v_call: TRBV28
cdr3_nt: TGCAGTGCTCCTGGACAGGGAGCCAAAAACATTCAGTACTTC; cdr3_aa: CSAPGQGAKNIQYF; clone_size: few; d_call: TRBD1; j_call: TRBJ2-4; v_call: TRBV20-1
cdr3_nt: TGTGCCAGCAGAGACCAGGACTATGGCTACACCTTC; cdr3_aa: CASRDQDYGYTF; clone_size: many; d_call: -; j_call: TRBJ1-2; v_call: TRBV28
cdr3_nt: TGCAGTGCTAGAGTCCAGGGCTCTGGCTACACCTTC; cdr3_aa: CSARVQGSGYTF; clone_size: many; d_call: -; j_call: TRBJ1-2; v_call: TRBV20-1
cdr3_nt: TGTGCCAGCAGCTTAGATGGGAGGGGAGCAGATACGCAGTATTTT; cdr3_aa: CASSLDGRGADTQYF; clone_size: many; d_call: TRBD2; j_call: TRBJ2-3; v_call: TRBV7-2
cdr3_nt: TGTGCCAGCAGCTTGGGACTAGCGGAAGTCTACGAGCAGTACTTC; cdr3_aa: CASSLGLAEVYEQYF; clone_size: -; d_call: TRBD2; j_call: TRBJ2-7; v_call: TRBV7-8
cdr3_nt: TGTGCCAGCAGTTTTAGGCAGCCGAACACCGGGGAGCTGTTTTTT; cdr3_aa: CASSFRQPNTGELFF; clone_size: many; d_call: -; j_call: TRBJ2-2; v_call: TRBV28
cdr3_nt: TGTGCCAGTAGCCCTAGGACAGAAAATCAGCCCCAGCATTTT; cdr3_aa: CASSPRTENQPQHF; clone_size: -; d_call: -; j_call: TRBJ1-5; v_call: TRBV19
cdr3_nt: TGTGCCAGCATATTAACCACTGGTGGGGAAGCTTTCTTT; cdr3_aa: CASILTTGGEAFF; clone_size: many; d_call: -; j_call: TRBJ1-1; v_call: TRBV28
cdr3_nt: TGTGCCAGCAGTGACCGGGACAGCTCCTACGAGCAGTACTTC; cdr3_aa: CASSDRDSSYEQYF; clone_size: many; d_call: TRBD1; j_call: TRBJ2-7; v_call: TRBV25-1
cdr3_nt: TGCAGTGCAGGCGAGAGCTCCTACAATGAGCAGTTCTTC; cdr3_aa: CSAGESSYNEQFF; clone_size: many; d_call: -; j_call: TRBJ2-1; v_call: TRBV20-1
cdr3_nt: TGTGCCAGCAGTGAATTCCAGGAGTTTACTTTAAAGTTCCAAGAGACCCAGTACTTC; cdr3_aa: CASSEFQEFTLKFQETQYF; clone_size: few; d_call: -; j_call: TRBJ2-5; v_call: TRBV6-1
cdr3_nt: TGTGCCTGGAGTGTGGCTAGAAATGGCGAGCAGTACTTC; cdr3_aa: CAWSVARNGEQYF; clone_size: many; d_call: -; j_call: TRBJ2-7; v_call: TRBV30
cdr3_nt: TGTGCCAGCAGTTACGGGACTAGCGGGACCAACACAGATACGCAGTATTTT; cdr3_aa: CASSYGTSGTNTDTQYF; clone_size: -; d_call: TRBD2; j_call: TRBJ2-3; v_call: TRBV28
cdr3_nt: TGTGCCTGGAGTGTGGGTGATACGAATTCACCCCTCCACTTT; cdr3_aa: CAWSVGDTNSPLHF; clone_size: many; d_call: -; j_call: TRBJ1-6; v_call: TRBV30
cdr3_nt: TGTGCCAGCAGCGTAACAGGGGGCACTGGATCACCCCTCCACTTT; cdr3_aa: CASSVTGGTGSPLHF; clone_size: -; d_call: TRBD1; j_call: TRBJ1-6; v_call: TRBV9
cdr3_nt: TGTGCCAGCAGCTTATCGGGGGGGCAGTACAATGAGCAGTTCTTC; cdr3_aa: CASSLSGGQYNEQFF; clone_size: -; d_call: TRBD2; j_call: TRBJ2-1; v_call: TRBV11-2
cdr3_nt: TGTGCCAGCAGCTATACAGGTTCCTACGAGCAGTACTTC; cdr3_aa: CASSYTGSYEQYF; clone_size: many; d_call: -; j_call: TRBJ2-7; v_call: TRBV7-9
cdr3_nt: TGCGCCAGCAGCCAAGAAGTAGGTAGCGGGACGCAGTATTTT; cdr3_aa: CASSQEVGSGTQYF; clone_size: few; d_call: TRBD2; j_call: TRBJ2-3; v_call: TRBV4-3
cdr3_nt: TGCAGCGTTGCTGACAGGGGGGGTCAGCCCCAGCATTTT; cdr3_aa: CSVADRGGQPQHF; clone_size: -; d_call: TRBD1; j_call: TRBJ1-5; v_call: TRBV29-1
cdr3_nt: TGTGCCAGCAGCTTAAAAACAGTCACCGGGGAGCTGTTTTTT; cdr3_aa: CASSLKTVTGELFF; clone_size: -; d_call: -; j_call: TRBJ2-2; v_call: TRBV11-2
cdr3_nt: TGCGCCAGCCGCCACACGAACACTGAAGCTTTCTTT; cdr3_aa: CASRHTNTEAFF; clone_size: many; d_call: -; j_call: TRBJ1-1; v_call: TRBV4-1
cdr3_nt: TGTGCCAGTAGTATACCCAGGCCGAACACTGAAGCTTTCTTT; cdr3_aa: CASSIPRPNTEAFF; clone_size: few; d_call: -; j_call: TRBJ1-1; v_call: TRBV19
cdr3_nt: TGTGCCAGTTCGGACAGGGGTGGGCAGTACTTC; cdr3_aa: CASSDRGGQYF; clone_size: -; d_call: TRBD1; j_call: TRBJ2-7; v_call: TRBV27
cdr3_nt: TGTGCCAGCAGTCCAGCGAATGGGCAGTTCTTC; cdr3_aa: CASSPANGQFF; clone_size: few; d_call: -; j_call: TRBJ2-1; v_call: TRBV6-1
cdr3_nt: TGTGCCAGCAGTGAGGGGATCAGCTATAGCAATCAGCCCCAGCATTTT; cdr3_aa: CASSEGISYSNQPQHF; clone_size: many; d_call: -; j_call: TRBJ1-5; v_call: TRBV12-3/TRBV12-4
cdr3_nt: TGCGCCAGCAGCTCTTCGGGACAGGGCTCCTACAATGAGCAGTTCTTC; cdr3_aa: CASSSSGQGSYNEQFF; clone_size: few; d_call: TRBD1; j_call: TRBJ2-1; v_call: TRBV5-1